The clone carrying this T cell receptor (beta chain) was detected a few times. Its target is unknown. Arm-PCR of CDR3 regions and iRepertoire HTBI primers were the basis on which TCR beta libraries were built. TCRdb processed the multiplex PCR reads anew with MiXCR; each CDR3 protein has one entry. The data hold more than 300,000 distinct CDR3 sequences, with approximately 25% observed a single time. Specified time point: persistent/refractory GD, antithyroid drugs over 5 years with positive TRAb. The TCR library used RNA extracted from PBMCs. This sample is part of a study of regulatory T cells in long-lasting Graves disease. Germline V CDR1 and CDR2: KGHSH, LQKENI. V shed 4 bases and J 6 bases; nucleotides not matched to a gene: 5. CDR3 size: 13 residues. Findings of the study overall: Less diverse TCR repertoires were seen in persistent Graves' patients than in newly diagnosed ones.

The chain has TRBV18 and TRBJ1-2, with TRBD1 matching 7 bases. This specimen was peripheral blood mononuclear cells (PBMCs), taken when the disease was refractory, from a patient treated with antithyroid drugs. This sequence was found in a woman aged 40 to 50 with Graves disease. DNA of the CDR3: TGTGCCAGCTCACTGACAGGGCAGGATGGCTACACCTTC. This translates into CASSLTGQDGYTF.